This is a list of T cell receptor beta chains from one sample in a study of blood T cell repertoires in COVID-19. Clones were sequenced by immunoSEQ multiplex PCR, and TCRdb holds only the in-frame ones, with some missing. This sample yields roughly 53,000 clones, of which approximately 80% are seen a single time; about 14% belongs to the top ten. The material sequenced was peripheral blood. The receptors originated from a human donor in a cohort sampled during active COVID-19. The CDR3 runs from the conserved cysteine through the conserved F or W. A D gene is named only where the DNA matches it firmly. Only some rows state a clone size, as once, few, many or a class for expanded clones.

CDR3 DNA: TGTGCCAGTAGACAGGGGTTTGCGGGGGAGACCCAGTACTTC
CDR3 protein: CASRQGFAGETQYF
J gene: TRBJ2-5
clone size: -
V gene: TRBV19
D gene: -

CDR3 DNA: TGTGCCAGCAGTCTAGGACAGGGATCTGGGGCCAACGTCCTGACTTTC
CDR3 protein: CASSLGQGSGANVLTF
J gene: TRBJ2-6
clone size: -
V gene: TRBV11-3
D gene: TRBD1

CDR3 DNA: TGCGCCAGCAGCCAGACAGGGTTGGATCAGCCCCAGCATTTT
CDR3 protein: CASSQTGLDQPQHF
J gene: TRBJ1-5
clone size: -
V gene: TRBV4-1
D gene: TRBD1

CDR3 DNA: TGCGCCAGCAGCTTTCAAGAGGGAGTCACTGAAGCTTTCTTT
CDR3 protein: CASSFQEGVTEAFF
J gene: TRBJ1-1
clone size: -
V gene: TRBV5-1
D gene: -

CDR3 DNA: TGCGCCAGCAGCTTGGAGGCGAGGGGGCCTTACGAGCAGTACTTC
CDR3 protein: CASSLEARGPYEQYF
J gene: TRBJ2-7
clone size: once
V gene: TRBV5-1
D gene: TRBD1

CDR3 DNA: TGTGCCAGTGGACTAGCGGGGAGGGATGAGCAGTTCTTC
CDR3 protein: CASGLAGRDEQFF
J gene: TRBJ2-1
clone size: few
V gene: TRBV2
D gene: TRBD2

CDR3 DNA: TGTGCCAGCTCTACCTCCCTAAGTCGGGGAACCGACGGTGAGCAGTACTTC
CDR3 protein: CASSTSLSRGTDGEQYF
J gene: TRBJ2-7
clone size: -
V gene: TRBV18
D gene: -

CDR3 DNA: TGCGCCAGCAGTCACGGAAACAGGGAGACACCCCCAAAATCTGGGGCCAACGTCCTGACTTTC
CDR3 protein: CASSHGNRETPPKSGANVLTF
J gene: TRBJ2-6
clone size: -
V gene: TRBV23-1
D gene: -

CDR3 DNA: TGTGCCAGCAGTCAGGGCCTATCCCTCTATGGCTACACCTTC
CDR3 protein: CASSQGLSLYGYTF
J gene: TRBJ1-2
clone size: -
V gene: TRBV28
D gene: -

CDR3 DNA: TGTGCCAGCAGCTTGGCCCTCCAGATCCAGGGAGGAGGCACTGAAGCTTTCTTT
CDR3 protein: CASSLALQIQGGGTEAFF
J gene: TRBJ1-1
clone size: -
V gene: TRBV7-9
D gene: -

CDR3 DNA: TGCGCCAGCAGCCAAGATCGTCAGGTCTTCTATGGCTACACCTTC
CDR3 protein: CASSQDRQVFYGYTF
J gene: TRBJ1-2
clone size: once
V gene: TRBV4-3
D gene: -

CDR3 DNA: TGTGCCACCAGCTCCCTACTAAGCACCGGGGAGCTGTTTTTT
CDR3 protein: CATSSLLSTGELFF
J gene: TRBJ2-2
clone size: -
V gene: TRBV15
D gene: -

CDR3 DNA: TGTGCCAGCAGCTTAGACGCGGGAGGGACAGATACGCAGTATTTT
CDR3 protein: CASSLDAGGTDTQYF
J gene: TRBJ2-3
clone size: -
V gene: TRBV7-2
D gene: TRBD2

CDR3 DNA: TGTGCTAGCAGCTTAGATTCCCTCGGGGAATCGGACTCCTACGAGCAGTACTTC
CDR3 protein: CASSLDSLGESDSYEQYF
J gene: TRBJ2-7
clone size: -
V gene: TRBV7-7
D gene: -

CDR3 DNA: TGTGCCAGTAGCCAAAGACAGTTTTATAATGAAAAACTGTTTTTT
CDR3 protein: CASSQRQFYNEKLFF
J gene: TRBJ1-4
clone size: -
V gene: TRBV19
D gene: -

CDR3 DNA: TGTGCCACATCCGAAATGGCAGGGTTTGGTACCGGGGAGCTGTTTTTT
CDR3 protein: CATSEMAGFGTGELFF
J gene: TRBJ2-2
clone size: -
V gene: TRBV7-2
D gene: -

CDR3 DNA: TGTGCCAGCAGACGACCGGGGGGGAACTATGGCTACACCTTC
CDR3 protein: CASRRPGGNYGYTF
J gene: TRBJ1-2
clone size: -
V gene: TRBV27
D gene: -

CDR3 DNA: TGTGCCAGCAGCTCCCGCCAAGGGGGCGAGGCAGATACGCAGTATTTT
CDR3 protein: CASSSRQGGEADTQYF
J gene: TRBJ2-3
clone size: -
V gene: TRBV11-3
D gene: TRBD1

CDR3 DNA: TGTGCCAGCAGTTATCGGGGAGGACTCTTGGAAGCTTTCTTT
CDR3 protein: CASSYRGGLLEAFF
J gene: TRBJ1-1
clone size: -
V gene: TRBV6-5
D gene: -

CDR3 DNA: TGTGCCAGCAGTTACTCGATTCAGAAGAACACTGAAGCTTTCTTT
CDR3 protein: CASSYSIQKNTEAFF
J gene: TRBJ1-1
clone size: few
V gene: TRBV6-5
D gene: -

CDR3 DNA: TGTGCCAGCAGTCCTTACCACGGGACAAACATCCCATACGAGCAGTACTTC
CDR3 protein: CASSPYHGTNIPYEQYF
J gene: TRBJ2-7
clone size: -
V gene: TRBV11-2
D gene: -

CDR3 DNA: TGTGCCAGCAGGCCCGGGACTAGCGGCTACGAGCAGTACTTC
CDR3 protein: CASRPGTSGYEQYF
J gene: TRBJ2-7
clone size: -
V gene: TRBV7-6
D gene: TRBD2

CDR3 DNA: TGTGCCAGCAGTCGGGACAGGTCTTCCTACGAGCAGTACTTC
CDR3 protein: CASSRDRSSYEQYF
J gene: TRBJ2-7
clone size: -
V gene: TRBV2
D gene: TRBD1

CDR3 DNA: TGTGCCAGCAGCTTAGGCCAGGGGGCCGGAGGAAACACCATATATTTT
CDR3 protein: CASSLGQGAGGNTIYF
J gene: TRBJ1-3
clone size: -
V gene: TRBV11-2
D gene: TRBD1

CDR3 DNA: TGTGCCAGCAGCTTAAGCGGGGGGTACGGCTACACCTTC
CDR3 protein: CASSLSGGYGYTF
J gene: TRBJ1-2
clone size: -
V gene: TRBV5-6
D gene: -

CDR3 DNA: TGTGCCAGCAGTGTGAGGGACAGTAGCACAGATACGCAGTATTTT
CDR3 protein: CASSVRDSSTDTQYF
J gene: TRBJ2-3
clone size: few
V gene: TRBV6-4
D gene: TRBD1

CDR3 DNA: TGTGCCAGCAGCTTAGACAAACAAATTGAAGCTTTCTTT
CDR3 protein: CASSLDKQIEAFF
J gene: TRBJ1-1
clone size: few
V gene: TRBV7-9
D gene: -

CDR3 DNA: TGTGCCAGCAGCTTAACACGGGGGGCCGAGCAGTACTTC
CDR3 protein: CASSLTRGAEQYF
J gene: TRBJ2-7
clone size: -
V gene: TRBV11-1
D gene: -

CDR3 DNA: TGTGCCAGCTCATCCTACCCTCCGGGACAGTACACTGAAGCTTTCTTT
CDR3 protein: CASSSYPPGQYTEAFF
J gene: TRBJ1-1
clone size: few
V gene: TRBV18
D gene: TRBD1

CDR3 DNA: TGTGCCAGCAGCGTAGAAGAGGATACGCAGTATTTT
CDR3 protein: CASSVEEDTQYF
J gene: TRBJ2-3
clone size: few
V gene: TRBV9
D gene: -

CDR3 DNA: TGCAGTGCTAGTCGGCCAGGGGGAGAGACCCAGTACTTC
CDR3 protein: CSASRPGGETQYF
J gene: TRBJ2-5
clone size: -
V gene: TRBV20-1
D gene: TRBD1

CDR3 DNA: TGTGCCAGCAGCTTAGCTCGGGGTGGCGTTAATGAAAAACTGTTTTTT
CDR3 protein: CASSLARGGVNEKLFF
J gene: TRBJ1-4
clone size: -
V gene: TRBV7-2
D gene: -

CDR3 DNA: TGTGCCAGCAGCTCCGGGGGGGCCGGGGTGACCCAGTACTTC
CDR3 protein: CASSSGGAGVTQYF
J gene: TRBJ2-5
clone size: -
V gene: TRBV7-2
D gene: TRBD2